Listed below are T cell receptor beta chains from one sample, sequenced in a study of early T cells in non-severe SARS-CoV-2 infection. Using its own MiXCR run on the 5' RACE reads, TCRdb lists one record per CDR3 protein. The table shows over 90,000 distinct CDR3 sequences, with roughly 14% occurring only once. Sequences were obtained from whole blood. These receptor sequences come from an adult who was a healthcare worker with PCR-confirmed SARS-CoV-2 infection or an uninfected control (not recorded which). The CDR3 runs from the conserved cysteine through the conserved F or W. The D gene is left open where the match is weak. The size field is filled for only some rows; it gives once, few, many or a size class.

d_call	j_call	v_call	clone_size	cdr3_aa	cdr3_nt
.	TRBJ1-1	TRBV28	.	CASSPPRGRAFF	TGTGCCAGCAGTCCGCCCCGCGGTCGGGCTTTCTTT
TRBD1	TRBJ2-2	TRBV6-6	few	CASSYSGQGNTGELFF	TGTGCCAGCAGTTACTCGGGACAGGGGAACACCGGGGAGCTGTTTTTT
.	TRBJ1-1	TRBV12-3/TRBV12-4	.	CASSLQQNTEAFF	TGTGCCAGCAGTTTACAGCAGAACACTGAAGCTTTCTTT
TRBD1	TRBJ1-2	TRBV5-1	.	CASSPGTVVYGYTF	TGCGCCAGCAGCCCCGGGACAGTAGTCTATGGCTACACCTTC
.	TRBJ2-2	TRBV28	.	CASTQDPGELFF	TGTGCCAGCACCCAGGACCCCGGGGAGCTGTTTTTT
TRBD1	TRBJ2-3	TRBV24-1	many	CATRGGTGDRADTQYF	TGTGCCACCAGAGGAGGGACAGGGGATCGCGCAGATACGCAGTATTTT
.	TRBJ1-1	TRBV7-2	.	CASSLVLNTEAFF	TGTGCCAGCAGCTTAGTGTTGAACACTGAAGCTTTCTTT
TRBD1	TRBJ2-2	TRBV11-2	many	CASRGQASHTGELFF	TGTGCCAGCCGGGGACAGGCGTCCCACACCGGGGAGCTGTTTTTT
TRBD2	TRBJ2-7	TRBV9	many	CASSATSGDTVQQYF	TGTGCCAGCAGCGCGACTAGCGGGGACACCGTGCAGCAGTACTTC
.	TRBJ2-3	TRBV20-1	many	CSAQGGSTDTQYF	TGCAGTGCCCAGGGGGGTAGCACAGATACGCAGTATTTT
TRBD1	TRBJ2-3	TRBV7-9	few	CASSFDRGYGTDTQYF	TGTGCCAGCAGCTTTGACAGGGGATACGGTACAGATACGCAGTATTTT
TRBD1	TRBJ2-1	TRBV24-1	few	CATSDYRGSDEQFF	TGTGCCACCAGTGATTACAGGGGGTCGGATGAGCAGTTCTTC
.	TRBJ1-2	TRBV27	.	CASSLSLGPSNGYTF	TGTGCCAGCAGTTTATCGTTAGGGCCTAGCAATGGCTACACCTTC
.	TRBJ2-7	TRBV28	.	CASSEETGYSVYEQYF	TGTGCCAGCAGTGAAGAAACAGGGTATTCGGTCTACGAGCAGTACTTC
TRBD1	TRBJ2-2	TRBV5-1	.	CASSLQGAGELFF	TGCGCCAGCAGCCTACAGGGGGCCGGGGAGCTGTTTTTT
.	TRBJ2-3	TRBV7-7	few	CASSLRGTSTDTQYF	TGTGCCAGCAGCCTCCGGGGAACTAGCACAGATACGCAGTATTTT
.	TRBJ2-4	TRBV6-2/TRBV6-3	many	CASRVGTFGYIQYF	TGTGCCAGCAGAGTCGGGACGTTCGGGTACATTCAGTACTTC
.	TRBJ2-6	TRBV29-1	many	CSVNTGSSGANVLTF	TGCAGTGTTAACACCGGGAGCTCTGGGGCCAACGTCCTGACTTTC
TRBD2	TRBJ2-3	TRBV12-3/TRBV12-4	many	CASSPQGGWTSGTDTQYF	TGTGCCAGCAGTCCACAGGGCGGGTGGACTAGCGGCACAGATACGCAGTATTTT
.	TRBJ2-1	TRBV9	.	CASSYGHEQFF	TGTGCCAGCAGCTATGGACACGAGCAGTTCTTC
TRBD1	TRBJ2-7	TRBV27	many	CASSHGQGGEQYF	TGTGCCAGCAGTCACGGACAGGGCGGCGAGCAGTACTTC
.	TRBJ1-3	TRBV28	.	CASSSHVSGNTIYF	TGTGCCAGCAGTTCACATGTCTCTGGAAACACCATATATTTT